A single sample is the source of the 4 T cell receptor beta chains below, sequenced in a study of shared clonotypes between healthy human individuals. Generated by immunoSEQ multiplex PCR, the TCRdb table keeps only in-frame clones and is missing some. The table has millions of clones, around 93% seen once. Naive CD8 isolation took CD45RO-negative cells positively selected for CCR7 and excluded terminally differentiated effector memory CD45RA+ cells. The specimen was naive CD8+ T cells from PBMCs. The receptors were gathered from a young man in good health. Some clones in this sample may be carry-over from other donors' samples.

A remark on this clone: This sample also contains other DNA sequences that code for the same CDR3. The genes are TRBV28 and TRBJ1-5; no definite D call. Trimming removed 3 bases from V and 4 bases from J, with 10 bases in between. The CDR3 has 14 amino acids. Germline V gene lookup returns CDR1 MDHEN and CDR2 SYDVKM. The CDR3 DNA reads TGTGCCAGCAGTTTGATAGGGTCGAATCAGCCCCAGCATTTT. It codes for CASSLIGSNQPQHF. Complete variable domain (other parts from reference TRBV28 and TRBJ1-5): DVKVTQSSRYLVKRTGEKVFLECVQDMDHENMFWYRQDPGLGLRLIYFSYDVKMKEKGDIPEGYSVSREKKERFSLILESASTNQTSMYLCASSLIGSNQPQHFGDGTRLSIL.

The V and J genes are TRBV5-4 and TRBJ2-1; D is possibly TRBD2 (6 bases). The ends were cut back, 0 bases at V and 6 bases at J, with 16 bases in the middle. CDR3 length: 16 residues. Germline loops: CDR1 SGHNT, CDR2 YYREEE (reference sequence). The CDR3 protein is CASSLVAGRESNEQFF. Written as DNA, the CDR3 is TGTGCCAGCAGCTTGGTTGCGGGTCGGGAGTCCAATGAGCAGTTCTTC.

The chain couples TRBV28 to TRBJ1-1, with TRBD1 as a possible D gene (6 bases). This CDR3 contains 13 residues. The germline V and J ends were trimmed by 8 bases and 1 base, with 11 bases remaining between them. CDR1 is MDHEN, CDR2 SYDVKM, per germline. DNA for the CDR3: TGTGCCAGCCATCAGGGGCGGAACACTGAAGCTTTCTTT. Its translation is CASHQGRNTEAFF.

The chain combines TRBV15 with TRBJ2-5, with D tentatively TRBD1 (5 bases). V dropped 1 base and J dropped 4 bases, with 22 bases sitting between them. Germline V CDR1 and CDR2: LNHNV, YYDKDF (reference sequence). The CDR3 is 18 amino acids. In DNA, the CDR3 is TGTGCCACCAGCAGAGGGGGAAATTATAGGACAATGGGAGAGACCCAGTACTTC. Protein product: CATSRGGNYRTMGETQYF.